This TCR beta chain was identified during a study of regulatory T cells in long-lasting Graves disease. Noted time point: newly diagnosed GD, antithyroid drugs for less than 3 months. From RNA extracted from PBMCs, the TCR library was made. This clonotype was seen ten or more times. Just one base apart from a much larger clone, this may be a read error. Arm-PCR of CDR3 regions and iRepertoire HTBI primers were used to build TCR beta libraries. Source study methods: Taken together, the samples had 50 to 70 TRBV and 14 TRBJ segments identified. TCRdb redid the calling of the multiplex PCR reads with MiXCR, one entry per CDR3 protein. The V and J calls and clone size are TCRdb's, not the authors'. The repertoire holds about 560,000 distinct CDR3 sequences, with about 16% as singletons. These data were also reused for a study on T cells in Graves' hyperthyroidism and ophthalmopathy.

The sequences come from peripheral blood mononuclear cells (PBMCs), collected at new diagnosis, from a patient treated with antithyroid drugs. This sequence originates from a man aged 18 to 30 with Graves disease.

The CDR3 loop reads CASSQGRDTQYF. The CDR3 DNA reads TGTGCCAGCAGCCAAGGTAGAGATACGCAGTATTTT. The chain uses TRBV14 and TRBJ2-3; unclear D gene. Germline CDR1 is SGHDN and CDR2 is FVKESK. CDR3 size: 12 residues. Trimming removed 1 base at V and 5 bases at J, with 4 bases between.